These T cell receptor beta chains were read from a single sample in a study of shared clonotypes between healthy human individuals. The protocol was immunoSEQ multiplex PCR, while the TCRdb copy is restricted to in-frame clones and leaves out a portion. The table has 700,000 or so clones, approximately 79% seen once. The sequencing sample was made of memory CD4+ T cells sorted from blood. The receptor set was obtained from a woman aged 25-40 years in good health. The CDR3 runs from the conserved cysteine through the conserved F or W. Each record gives: D gene, J gene, V gene, clone size, CDR3 DNA, CDR3 protein. The D gene is left open where the match is weak. The size field is filled for only some rows; it gives once, few, many or a size class.

- TRBJ2-7 TRBV11-2 once TGTGCCAGCAGCTTAGGTCAGGGGGGTTTCGAGCTGTACTTC CASSLGQGGFELYF
- TRBJ2-6 TRBV29-1 few TGCAGCGTTGAAGTGGGTACCCCTGGGGCCAACGTCCTGACTTTC CSVEVGTPGANVLTF
TRBD1 TRBJ2-6 TRBV6-4 - TGTGCCAGCAGCAGGACAGGGGGCACTGGGGCCAACGTCCTGACTTTC CASSRTGGTGANVLTF
TRBD2 TRBJ2-2 TRBV19 - TGTGCCAGTAGACACCGTGGGAGCGGGAGAGAGATCGGGGAGCTGTTTTTT CASRHRGSGREIGELFF
- TRBJ1-2 TRBV30 - TGTGCCTGGAGCCGACGACCAGACAGGAGGGGCTACACCTTC CAWSRRPDRRGYTF
- TRBJ2-7 TRBV11-1 few TGTGCCAGCAGCTCCTCTAGGGGCAATACCTACGAGCAGTACTTC CASSSSRGNTYEQYF
- TRBJ2-5 TRBV5-1 few TGCGCCAGCAGCTCCGGACAGATTTGGTCCCGCGAGACCCAGTACTTC CASSSGQIWSRETQYF
TRBD2 TRBJ2-1 TRBV28 few TGTGCCGCCGGAGCGGGGAGTCGGTTCAATGAGCAGTTCTTC CAAGAGSRFNEQFF
TRBD2 TRBJ2-3 TRBV7-2 - TGTGCCAGCAGCTTGTGTAGCGGGCCTTGGGATACGCAGTATTTT CASSLCSGPWDTQYF
- TRBJ1-5 TRBV21-1 - TGTGCCAGCAGCAAAGTACAGAGAAATCAGCCCCAGCATTTT CASSKVQRNQPQHF
- TRBJ1-4 TRBV27 - TGTGCCAGCAGTTTAGGGTTGGGGAGAGGGGATGAAAAACTGTTTTTT CASSLGLGRGDEKLFF
- TRBJ1-1 TRBV19 - TGTGCCAGTAGTACGAGGGAGTCGGGGGAAAAAGCTTTCTTT CASSTRESGEKAFF
- TRBJ2-7 TRBV6-5 - TGTGCCAGCAGTTCGGGCAGATCGGTCGAGCAGTACTTC CASSSGRSVEQYF
TRBD2 TRBJ2-7 TRBV6-6 many TGTGCCAGCAGTCTTCGGGGGGGCAGAGGCAACGAGCAGTACTTC CASSLRGGRGNEQYF
TRBD1 TRBJ2-1 TRBV29-1 - TGCAGCGCCAGGGGGACAAATGAGCAGTTCTTC CSARGTNEQFF
- TRBJ2-7 TRBV18 - TGTGCCAGCTCCATTATGGGGGGTGACTACGAGCAGTACTTC CASSIMGGDYEQYF
- TRBJ2-7 TRBV28 - TGTGCCAGCAGTGCGAAACTCCCCGAGCAGTACTTC CASSAKLPEQYF
- TRBJ2-7 TRBV5-1 - TGCGCCAGCAGCTCGAGCGGGTCTAAGTACGAGCAGTACTTC CASSSSGSKYEQYF
TRBD2 TRBJ2-7 TRBV28 - TGTGCCAGCAGCCGAATGGGGACTAGCGGAAAATACGAGCAGTACTTC CASSRMGTSGKYEQYF
TRBD2 TRBJ2-1 TRBV11-2 many TGTGCCAGCAGCTTAGGGACTAGCGGGAGAAGAATCGGAAATGAGCAGTTCTTC CASSLGTSGRRIGNEQFF
- TRBJ1-5 TRBV7-9 - TGTGCCAGCAGCTTAGTAGGAGGGGCCGATCAGCCCCAGCATTTT CASSLVGGADQPQHF
TRBD1 TRBJ2-1 TRBV25-1 - TGTGCCAGCAGTGGGGGACAGGGAGGTCGGAATGAGCAGTTCTTC CASSGGQGGRNEQFF
- TRBJ2-7 TRBV5-1 - TGCGCCAGCAGCCCCCGATCGTACGAGCAGTACTTC CASSPRSYEQYF
- TRBJ2-1 TRBV6-5 - TGTGCCAGCAGTTACGGCCGGGGATCCTACAATGAGCAGTTCTTC CASSYGRGSYNEQFF
TRBD2 TRBJ2-3 TRBV7-2 - TGTGCCAGCAGCCTGGTCTCGCGGGAGGGCCTGGATACGCAGTATTTT CASSLVSREGLDTQYF
- TRBJ1-2 TRBV28 - TGTGCCAGCCGTGATCTGGGGCGGAACTATGGCTACACCTTC CASRDLGRNYGYTF
TRBD2 TRBJ2-7 TRBV5-3 - TGTGCCAGAAGCACCAGAACGTCACTAGCGGGAGGGACCAGGGGGACCTACGAGCAGTACTTC CARSTRTSLAGGTRGTYEQYF
TRBD1 TRBJ1-4 TRBV6-5 few TGTGCCACCAGGACAGGGGCTAATGAAAAACTGTTTTTT CATRTGANEKLFF
- TRBJ2-3 TRBV9 - TGTGCCAGCAGCGTCTCCACAGATACGCAGTATTTT CASSVSTDTQYF
TRBD2 TRBJ2-3 TRBV29-1 - TGCAGCGTTGGCGGGAGCTCGACAGATACGCAGTATTTT CSVGGSSTDTQYF
- TRBJ2-1 TRBV4-1 few TGCGCCAGCAGCCAATTGAACCTAATCTCCTACAATGAGCAGTTCTTC CASSQLNLISYNEQFF
- TRBJ1-5 TRBV7-2 - TGTGCCAGCAGCTTAGGTCGTAGTGGAGAACAGCCCCAGCATTTT CASSLGRSGEQPQHF
TRBD2 TRBJ2-7 TRBV7-8 few TGTGCCAGCAGCTTGCTAGCGGGATATTCCTACGAGCAGTACTTC CASSLLAGYSYEQYF
- TRBJ1-2 TRBV4-1 - TGCGCCAGCAGCCCCCCGGGTAGGGCCCCTAACTATGGCTACACCTTC CASSPPGRAPNYGYTF
- TRBJ2-2 TRBV5-1 - TGCGCCAGCAGCTTGGGGGCGCGTCTAACCGGGGAGCTGTTTTTT CASSLGARLTGELFF
TRBD2 TRBJ2-7 TRBV19 many TGTGCCAGTAGTCTCAGGGCAGGATCCGGGAGGGCCTACGAGCAGTACTTC CASSLRAGSGRAYEQYF
- TRBJ2-3 TRBV11-2 - TGTGCCAGCAGCTTAGAACTCATCCGCAATACGCAGTATTTT CASSLELIRNTQYF
- TRBJ2-4 TRBV4-1 - TGCGCCAGCAGCCAAGAAGGCAAGGAAAGCCTAGCCAAAAACATTCAGTACTTC CASSQEGKESLAKNIQYF
- TRBJ2-5 TRBV15 - TGTGCCACCAGCAGAGGAGGAACTTCGGTCCAAGAGACCCAGTACTTC CATSRGGTSVQETQYF
- TRBJ2-1 TRBV20-1 few TGCAGTGCTAGTGTTAATGAGCAGTTCTTC CSASVNEQFF
TRBD1 TRBJ1-5 TRBV19 - TGTGCCAGTAGCTCACAGGGGGCGGGAGGTCAGCCCCAGCATTTT CASSSQGAGGQPQHF
- TRBJ1-2 TRBV10-1 once TGCGCCAGCAGTTCCGGGACCCACTATGGCTACACCTTC CASSSGTHYGYTF
- TRBJ2-1 TRBV9 - TGTGCCAGCAAAAGGGCAGATCGGAATGAGCAGTTCTTC CASKRADRNEQFF
- TRBJ2-7 TRBV18 - TGTGCCAGCTCACAAGCCGGGACACTCGCCGAGCAGTACTTC CASSQAGTLAEQYF
- TRBJ2-7 TRBV6-1 - TGTGCCACCAAAAGAGGACCGGACTACGAGCAGTACTTC CATKRGPDYEQYF
- TRBJ1-5 TRBV7-9 - TGTGCCAGCAGCTTGCGGGGTGGCAATCAGCCCCAGCATTTT CASSLRGGNQPQHF
TRBD1 TRBJ2-3 TRBV5-1 - TGCGCCAGCAGCTTGGGACAGGGCGCAGATACGCAGTATTTT CASSLGQGADTQYF
TRBD1 TRBJ2-1 TRBV5-1 many TGCGCCAGCAGCCTAAGACAGGGAAGCTCCTACAATGAGCAGTTCTTC CASSLRQGSSYNEQFF
TRBD2 TRBJ2-3 TRBV29-1 - TGCAGCGGGGGAAAATTGACTAGCGGCACAGATACGCAGTATTTT CSGGKLTSGTDTQYF
TRBD2 TRBJ2-3 TRBV7-6 - TGTGCCAGCAGCTTATTGGGTAGCGGGAGATCGGCAGATACGCAGTATTTT CASSLLGSGRSADTQYF
- TRBJ2-3 TRBV11-2 - TGTGCCAGCAGCTCCCAGGCGGCAGCTGTTTCCACAGATACGCAGTATTTT CASSSQAAAVSTDTQYF
TRBD2 TRBJ2-1 TRBV10-3 few TGTGCCATCAGTGATCTAGCGGAGACCTACAATGAGCAGTTCTTC CAISDLAETYNEQFF
- TRBJ1-6 TRBV28 - TGTGCCAGCAGCGCCCTCTGGAATAATTCACCCCTCCACTTT CASSALWNNSPLHF
- TRBJ2-7 TRBV28 many TGTGCCAGCCCCCCCCCGGACGGTCAGGGAGAGGGCGAGCAGTACTTC CASPPPDGQGEGEQYF
- TRBJ1-2 TRBV7-9 - TGTGCCAGCAGCCAAGTCTCTAACTATGGCTACACCTTC CASSQVSNYGYTF
- TRBJ1-5 TRBV7-8 - TGTGCCAGCAGCTTAGGGTTTGGGGGGGCGGCGGCTTATCAGCCCCAGCATTTT CASSLGFGGAAAYQPQHF
TRBD2 TRBJ2-1 TRBV11-2 - TGTGCCAGCAGCAGACAGCTGGGACTAGCGGACAATGAGCAGTTCTTC CASSRQLGLADNEQFF
TRBD2 TRBJ2-3 TRBV6-4 - TGTGCCAGCAGTGTGACTAGCGGAAGCACAGATACGCAGTATTTT CASSVTSGSTDTQYF